This note documents a single T cell receptor (beta chain) sequence. Antigen: not known. The data were obtained in a study of cytomegalovirus exposure and HLA in healthy donors. Study-level results: Rarity characterized most TCR sequences, yet some public TCRs appeared in many donors.

13 Jbeta primers and 60 Vbeta primers were used for the PCR. TCRdb keeps only in-frame clones here, not all; method: immunoSEQ multiplex PCR. Counted here are roughly 150,000 clones, roughly 80% occurring once; the ten biggest clones make up about 2.4%. Sequenced: PBMCs. This clonotype was obtained from a male donor in good health and CMV-seronegative.

The DNA of the CDR3 is TGTGCCAGCAGCGCTACAGGGGGCTACGAGCAGTACTTC. Protein product: CASSATGGYEQYF. This sequence joins TRBV5-6 and TRBJ2-7; 8 bases fit TRBD1. Germline V CDR1 and CDR2: SGHDT, YYEEEE. Trimming took 4 bases from V and 3 from J; bases not matched to a gene: 3. The CDR3 totals 13 residues.